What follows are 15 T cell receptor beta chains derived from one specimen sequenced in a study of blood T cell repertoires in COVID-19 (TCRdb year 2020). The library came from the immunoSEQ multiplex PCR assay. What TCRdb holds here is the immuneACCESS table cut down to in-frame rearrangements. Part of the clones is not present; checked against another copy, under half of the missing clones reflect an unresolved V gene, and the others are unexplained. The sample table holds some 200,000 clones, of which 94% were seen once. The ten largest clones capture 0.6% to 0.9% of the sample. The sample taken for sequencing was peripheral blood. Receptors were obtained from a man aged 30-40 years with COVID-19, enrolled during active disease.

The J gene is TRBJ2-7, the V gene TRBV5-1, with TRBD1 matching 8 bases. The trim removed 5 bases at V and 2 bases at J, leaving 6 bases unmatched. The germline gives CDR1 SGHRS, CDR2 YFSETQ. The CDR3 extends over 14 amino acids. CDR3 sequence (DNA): TGCGCCAGCAGGGACCGGGACAGGCCCTACGAGCAGTACTTC. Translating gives CASRDRDRPYEQYF.

The CDR3: CASSSGDRAQPQHF. CDR3 in DNA: TGTGCCAGTAGTAGTGGGGACAGGGCGCAGCCCCAGCATTTT. The V call is TRBV19, the J call TRBJ1-5, with TRBD1 matching 9 bases. The CDR3 has 14 amino acids. The germline V gene has CDR1 LNHDA and CDR2 SQIVND (reference sequence). V was pared by 4 bases and J by 7 bases, with 5 bases of the junction left unmatched.

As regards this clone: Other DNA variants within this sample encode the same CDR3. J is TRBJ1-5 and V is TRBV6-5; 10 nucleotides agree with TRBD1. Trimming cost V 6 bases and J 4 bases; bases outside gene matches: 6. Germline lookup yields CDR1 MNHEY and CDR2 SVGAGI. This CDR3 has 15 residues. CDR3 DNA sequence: TGTGCCAGCAGCCGCGGACAGGGGGGGAATCAGCCCCAGCATTTT. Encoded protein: CASSRGQGGNQPQHF.

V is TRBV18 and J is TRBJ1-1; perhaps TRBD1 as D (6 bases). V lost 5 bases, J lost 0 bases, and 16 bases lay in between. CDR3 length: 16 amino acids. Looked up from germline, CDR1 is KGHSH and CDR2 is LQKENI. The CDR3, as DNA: TGTGCCAGCTCATCGCGACCGGGACAAGTGAACACTGAAGCTTTCTTT. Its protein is CASSSRPGQVNTEAFF.

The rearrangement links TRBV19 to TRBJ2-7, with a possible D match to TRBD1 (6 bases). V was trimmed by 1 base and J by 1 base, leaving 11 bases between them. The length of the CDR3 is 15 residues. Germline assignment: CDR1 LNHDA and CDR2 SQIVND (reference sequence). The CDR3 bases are TGTGCCAGTAGTATAGGGCAGGGGCTTTCCTACGAGCAGTACTTC. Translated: CASSIGQGLSYEQYF.

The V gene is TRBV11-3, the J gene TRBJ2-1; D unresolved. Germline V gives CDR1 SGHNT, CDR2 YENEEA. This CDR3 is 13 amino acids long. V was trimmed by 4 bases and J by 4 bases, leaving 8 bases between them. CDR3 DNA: TGTGCCAGCAGCTCCCGAGGTTACAATGAGCAGTTCTTC. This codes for CASSSRGYNEQFF. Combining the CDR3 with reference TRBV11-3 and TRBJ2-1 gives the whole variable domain EAGVVQSPRYKIIEKKQPVAFWCNPISGHNTLYWYLQNLGQGPELLIRYENEEAVDDSQLPKDRFSAERLKGVDSTLKIQPAELGDSAVYLCASSSRGYNEQFFGPGTRLTVL.

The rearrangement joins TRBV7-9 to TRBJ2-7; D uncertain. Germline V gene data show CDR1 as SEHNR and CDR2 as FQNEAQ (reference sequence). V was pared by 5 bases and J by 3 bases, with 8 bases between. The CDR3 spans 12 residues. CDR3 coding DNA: TGTGCCAGCAGCCGGCAGGACTACGAGCAGTACTTC. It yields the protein CASSRQDYEQYF.

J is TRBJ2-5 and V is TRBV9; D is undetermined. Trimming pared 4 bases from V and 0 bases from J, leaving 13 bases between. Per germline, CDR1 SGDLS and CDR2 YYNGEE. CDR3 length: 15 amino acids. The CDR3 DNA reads TGTGCCAGCAGCCCGAAGCTTGAGTACCAAGAGACCCAGTACTTC. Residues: CASSPKLEYQETQYF.

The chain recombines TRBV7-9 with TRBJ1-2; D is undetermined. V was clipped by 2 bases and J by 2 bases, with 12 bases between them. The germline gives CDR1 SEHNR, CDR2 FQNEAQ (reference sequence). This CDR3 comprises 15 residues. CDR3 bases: TGTGCCAGCAGCTTACCCCGTGGAGAGAACTATGGCTACACCTTC. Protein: CASSLPRGENYGYTF.

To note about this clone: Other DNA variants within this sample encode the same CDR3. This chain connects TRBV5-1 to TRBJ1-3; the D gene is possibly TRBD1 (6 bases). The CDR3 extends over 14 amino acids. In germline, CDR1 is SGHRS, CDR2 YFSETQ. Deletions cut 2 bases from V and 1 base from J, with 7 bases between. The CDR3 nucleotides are TGCGCCAGCAGCTTACAGGGATCTGGAAACACCATATATTTT. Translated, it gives CASSLQGSGNTIYF. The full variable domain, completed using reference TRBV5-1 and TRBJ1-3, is KAGVTQTPRYLIKTRGQQVTLSCSPISGHRSVSWYQQTPGQGLQFLFEYFSETQRNKGNFPGRFSGRQFSNSRSEMNVSTLELGDSALYLCASSLQGSGNTIYFGEGSWLTVV.

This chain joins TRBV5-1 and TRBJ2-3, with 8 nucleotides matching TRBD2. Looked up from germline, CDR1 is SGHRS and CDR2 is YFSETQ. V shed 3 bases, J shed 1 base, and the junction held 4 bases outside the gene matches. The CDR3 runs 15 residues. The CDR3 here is CASSSPAGGTDTQYF. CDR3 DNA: TGCGCCAGCAGCTCACCAGCGGGGGGCACAGATACGCAGTATTTT.

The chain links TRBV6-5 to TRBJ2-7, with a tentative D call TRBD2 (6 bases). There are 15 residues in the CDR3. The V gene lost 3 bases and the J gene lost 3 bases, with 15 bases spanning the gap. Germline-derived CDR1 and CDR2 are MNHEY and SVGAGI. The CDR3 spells CASSYFGGVGYEQYF. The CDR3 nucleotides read TGTGCCAGCAGTTATTTCGGCGGGGTGGGCTACGAGCAGTACTTC.

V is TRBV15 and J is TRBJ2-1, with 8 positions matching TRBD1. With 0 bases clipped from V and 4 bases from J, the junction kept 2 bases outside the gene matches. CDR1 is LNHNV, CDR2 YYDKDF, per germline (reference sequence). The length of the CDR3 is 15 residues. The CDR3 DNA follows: TGTGCCACCAGCAGAGACAGGGGGCCGTACAATGAGCAGTTCTTC. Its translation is CATSRDRGPYNEQFF.

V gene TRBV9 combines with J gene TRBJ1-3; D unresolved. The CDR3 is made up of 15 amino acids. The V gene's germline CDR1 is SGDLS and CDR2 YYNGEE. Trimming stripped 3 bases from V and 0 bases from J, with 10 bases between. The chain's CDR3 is CASSDAGGSGNTIYF. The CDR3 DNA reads TGTGCCAGCAGCGACGCAGGAGGCTCTGGAAACACCATATATTTT.

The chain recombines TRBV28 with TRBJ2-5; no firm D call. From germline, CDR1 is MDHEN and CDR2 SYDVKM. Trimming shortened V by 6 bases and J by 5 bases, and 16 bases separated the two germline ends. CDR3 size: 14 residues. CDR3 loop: CASSPGGLEETQYF. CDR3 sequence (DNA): TGTGCCAGCAGCCCCGGTGGGCTCGAGGAGACCCAGTACTTC. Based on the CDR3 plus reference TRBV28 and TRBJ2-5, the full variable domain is DVKVTQSSRYLVKRTGEKVFLECVQDMDHENMFWYRQDPGLGLRLIYFSYDVKMKEKGDIPEGYSVSREKKERFSLILESASTNQTSMYLCASSPGGLEETQYFGPGTRLLVL.